These 28 T cell receptor beta chains were sequenced from one sample in a study of OX40 agonist ivuxolimab in advanced cancers. Here immunoSEQ multiplex PCR was the method, and the copy in TCRdb shows in-frame clones only, minus some. The sample includes some 50,000 clones, around 88% of them seen just once. This specimen was CD4+ or CD8+ T cells sorted from blood, taken in a trial of the OX40 agonist ivuxolimab. The receptors derive from an adult with an advanced solid tumor such as melanoma, head and neck, liver or kidney cancer.

The chain is built from TRBV29-1 and TRBJ1-2; 7 bases are a match to TRBD1. The CDR3 totals 15 residues. The junction had 11 bases not matched to a gene; V was cut back by 7 bases and J by 0 bases. CDR1 is SQVTM, CDR2 ANQGSEA, per germline. CDR3 coding DNA: TGCAGCGCATGGGACAGTCGAGAATCTAACTATGGCTACACCTTC. It translates to CSAWDSRESNYGYTF. Together with reference TRBV29-1 and TRBJ1-2, the CDR3 gives the full variable domain: SAVISQKPSRDICQRGTSLTIQCQVDSQVTMMFWYRQQPGQSLTLIATANQGSEATYESGFVIDKFPISRPNLTFSTLTVSNMSPEDSSIYLCSAWDSRESNYGYTFGSGTRLTVV.

V is TRBV5-5 and J is TRBJ2-7, with D possibly being TRBD2 (5 bases). Per germline, CDR1 SGHKS and CDR2 YYEKEE (reference sequence). The CDR3 loop spans 16 amino acids. V was pared by 0 bases and J by 0 bases, with 13 bases between. Here the CDR3 reads CASSLAGLLSSYEQYF. The CDR3 coding sequence is TGTGCCAGCAGCTTGGCAGGACTGTTGAGCTCCTACGAGCAGTACTTC.

The J gene is TRBJ1-1, the V gene TRBV11-3; perhaps TRBD1 as D (5 bases). Between the trimmed V and J ends, which lost 4 bases and 5 bases, there was a span of 14 bases. The CDR3 runs to 14 residues. CDR1 is SGHNT and CDR2 is YENEEA in the germline V gene. The CDR3 DNA follows: TGTGCCAGCAGCTCTGGGGGTTCGGATACTGAAGCTTTCTTT. Amino acid sequence: CASSSGGSDTEAFF.

V is TRBV7-9 and J is TRBJ1-2; D ambiguous. Germline CDR1 and CDR2: SEHNR and FQNEAQ (reference sequence). CDR3 length: 15 amino acids. V lost 2 bases, J lost 8 bases, and 18 bases lay in between. CDR3 coding DNA: TGTGCCAGCAGCTTAATGCAAGAGGCTTTGGGGGGCTACACCTTC. The encoded protein is CASSLMQEALGGYTF.

This chain uses TRBV19 with TRBJ2-7; D is uncertain. The CDR3 spans 12 residues. Germline loops: CDR1 LNHDA, CDR2 SQIVND (reference sequence). Trimming left V 2 bases short and J 5 bases short, with 7 bases between. CDR3 residues: CASSIRPDEQYF. In DNA form, the CDR3 reads TGTGCCAGTAGTATACGTCCTGACGAGCAGTACTTC.

This clone was picked up a small number of times. The CDR3 reads CASSIDSNTGELFF. Written as DNA, the CDR3 is TGTGCCAGTAGTATAGACAGTAACACCGGGGAGCTGTTTTTT. This chain links TRBV19 with TRBJ2-2; D is unclear. The CDR3 extends over 14 amino acids. Deletions cut 0 bases from V and 2 bases from J, with 4 bases between. CDR1 is LNHDA, CDR2 SQIVND, per germline (reference sequence).

This chain connects TRBV11-2 to TRBJ1-2, with D unresolved. This CDR3 is 15 amino acids long. Germline V gives CDR1 SGHAT, CDR2 FQNNGV. V was cut by 0 bases and J by 1 base, with 9 bases left in between. The CDR3 nucleotides read TGTGCCAGCAGCTTAGACGGAAGAAGTAACTATGGCTACACCTTC. Its protein product is CASSLDGRSNYGYTF.

The rearrangement links TRBV7-9 to TRBJ1-2; tentatively, D is TRBD1 (6 bases). Germline CDR1 and CDR2: SEHNR and FQNEAQ (reference sequence). The CDR3 runs to 16 residues. V was pared by 1 base and J by 0 bases, with 12 bases between. CDR3 amino acids: CASSLGVGGTNYGYTF. CDR3 in DNA: TGTGCCAGCAGCTTAGGGGTAGGGGGGACTAACTATGGCTACACCTTC.

The chain carries TRBV7-6 and TRBJ1-4; 10 nucleotides match TRBD1. Germline CDR1 SGHVS, CDR2 FNYEAQ. The CDR3 covers 14 residues. V lost 5 bases and J lost 7; bases outside the gene matches: 4. In DNA, the CDR3 is TGTGCCAGCAGCCCCGGGACAGGGGCTGAAAAACTGTTTTTT. Translated, it gives CASSPGTGAEKLFF.

This clone was recorded once. The CDR3 region is CASSWGSGGITYEQYF. The CDR3 coding sequence is TGTGCCAGTAGTTGGGGTAGCGGGGGAATCACCTACGAGCAGTACTTC. This sequence joins TRBV19 and TRBJ2-7, with 9 bases identical to TRBD2. The CDR3 loop spans 16 amino acids. The germline V gene has CDR1 LNHDA and CDR2 SQIVND (reference sequence). V lost 5 bases, J lost 2 bases, and 10 bases stayed unmatched.

V usage is TRBV19 and J usage is TRBJ1-5, with a possible D match to TRBD1 (5 bases). V lost 4 bases, J lost 7 bases, and 14 bases lay in between. The CDR3 has 14 amino acids. CDR1 and CDR2 from the germline V gene are LNHDA and SQIVND (reference sequence). The CDR3 DNA follows: TGTGCCAGTAGTAGCCGCGACAGTATCCAGCCCCAGCATTTT. Translating gives CASSSRDSIQPQHF.

Written as DNA, the CDR3 is TGTGCCAGCAGCCCCGGGACAGAAGAAGCTTTCTTT. It encodes CASSPGTEEAFF. The rearrangement links TRBV7-9 to TRBJ1-1; 7 bases align to TRBD1. The J segment lost 8 bases and the V segment lost 5 bases, leaving 5 bases of the junction unmatched. Germline CDR1 SEHNR, CDR2 FQNEAQ (reference sequence). The CDR3 has 12 amino acids.

V is TRBV30 and J is TRBJ1-5, with TRBD1 matching over 9 bases. J gave up 4 bases and V 2 bases, and 6 bases lay outside the gene matches. Per the germline V gene, CDR1 is GTSNPN and CDR2 is SVGIG (reference sequence). This CDR3 spans 15 amino acids. CDR3 in amino acids: CAWSMTGGYNQPQHF. CDR3 in DNA: TGTGCCTGGAGTATGACAGGGGGGTATAATCAGCCCCAGCATTTT.

This chain uses TRBV27 with TRBJ2-7; no clear D gene. The CDR3 contains 14 residues. Trimming cost V 8 bases and J 3 bases, with 17 bases left between them. Germline-derived CDR1 and CDR2 are MNHEY and SMNVEV (reference sequence). CDR3 sequence: CASRFSTANYEQYF. The CDR3 DNA reads as TGTGCCAGCCGCTTCTCCACAGCTAACTACGAGCAGTACTTC.

The chain couples TRBV13 to TRBJ2-3; D unclear. V was trimmed by 1 base and J by 2 bases, leaving 4 bases between them. The CDR3 length is 13 residues. Germline values: CDR1 PRHDT, CDR2 FYEKMQ (reference sequence). CDR3 DNA sequence: TGTGCCAGCAGCTTAGTTCCCACAGATACGCAGTATTTT. Its translation: CASSLVPTDTQYF. The full variable domain, with the rest looked up from reference TRBV13 and TRBJ2-3, is AAGVIQSPRHLIKEKRETATLKCYPIPRHDTVYWYQQGPGQDPQFLISFYEKMQSDKGSIPDRFSAQQFSDYHSELNMSSLELGDSALYFCASSLVPTDTQYFGPGTRLTVL.

The chain recombines TRBV9 with TRBJ1-3, with D uncertain. Trimming took off 4 bases at V and 4 bases at J, with 6 bases between the two ends. This CDR3 region has 12 residues. The germline V gene encodes CDR1 SGDLS and CDR2 YYNGEE. The DNA of the CDR3 is TGTGCCAGCAGCCCAACCGGAAACACCATATATTTT. Protein sequence: CASSPTGNTIYF.

The chain combines TRBV6-5 with TRBJ1-2, with D tentatively TRBD1 (6 bases). The V gene lost 7 bases and the J gene lost 4 bases, with 10 bases spanning the gap. Germline V gives CDR1 MNHEY, CDR2 SVGAGI. The CDR3 length is 12 residues. The CDR3 loop reads CASMNRAYGYTF. CDR3 DNA sequence: TGTGCCAGCATGAACAGGGCCTATGGCTACACCTTC.

J is TRBJ2-5 and V is TRBV7-9; 10 nucleotides match TRBD2. This CDR3 is built from 17 residues. Trimming took 5 bases from V and 2 from J; bases not matched to a gene: 11. The germline gives CDR1 SEHNR, CDR2 FQNEAQ (reference sequence). CDR3 sequence reads: CASSPLGLAGEQETQYF. The CDR3 DNA sequence: TGTGCCAGCAGCCCGCTGGGGCTAGCGGGGGAGCAAGAGACCCAGTACTTC.

The chain recombines TRBV19 with TRBJ2-1, with 8 bases aligning to TRBD1. J gave up 6 bases and V 9 bases, and 4 bases lay outside the gene matches. The CDR3 loop spans 12 amino acids. In germline, CDR1 is LNHDA, CDR2 SQIVND (reference sequence). CDR3 amino acids: CASRGLSNEQFF. CDR3 DNA sequence: TGTGCCAGCAGGGGGCTGTCCAATGAGCAGTTCTTC.

The rearrangement joins TRBV19 to TRBJ2-2; D is perhaps TRBD1 or TRBD2 (5 bases each). The length of the CDR3 is 13 residues. The V end lost 2 bases, the J end lost 6 bases, and 7 bases lay between the germline ends. The V gene's germline CDR1 is LNHDA and CDR2 SQIVND (reference sequence). CDR3 nucleotides: TGTGCCAGTAGTATATGGGGGTCCGGGGAGCTGTTTTTT. It encodes CASSIWGSGELFF. Variable domain in full (rest from reference TRBV19 and TRBJ2-2): DGGITQSPKYLFRKEGQNVTLSCEQNLNHDAMYWYRQDPGQGLRLIYYSQIVNDFQKGDIAEGYSVSREKKESFPLTVTSAQKNPTAFYLCASSIWGSGELFFGEGSRLTVL.

V is TRBV7-9 and J is TRBJ2-2, with 7 bases fitting TRBD2. Germline CDR1 is SEHNR and CDR2 is FQNEAQ (reference sequence). CDR3 size: 16 residues. The V and J ends lost 1 base and 4 bases, in that order; junction bases with no gene match: 6. In nucleotides, the CDR3 is TGTGCCAGCAGCTTAGTTGGCGGGGGACCCACCGGGGAGCTGTTTTTT. Its protein product is CASSLVGGGPTGELFF.

The genes are TRBV10-2 and TRBJ2-3, with TRBD2 as a possible D gene (6 bases). This CDR3 has 14 amino acids. Germline V gene lookup returns CDR1 WSHSY and CDR2 SAAADI. Between the trimmed V and J ends, which lost 8 bases and 0 bases, there was a span of 12 bases. CDR3 sequence: CASWASDSTDTQYF. CDR3 bases: TGCGCCAGCTGGGCTAGCGATAGCACAGATACGCAGTATTTT.

CDR3 protein: CASSSGQGAYEQYF. CDR3 nucleotides: TGTGCCAGCAGTTCCGGACAGGGTGCATACGAGCAGTACTTC. The chain carries TRBV7-9 and TRBJ2-7; 8 bases line up with TRBD1. Germline CDR1 SEHNR, CDR2 FQNEAQ (reference sequence). V dropped 6 bases and J dropped 4; count of bases not matched to a gene: 8. The CDR3 loop spans 14 amino acids. Combining the CDR3 with reference TRBV7-9 and TRBJ2-7 gives the whole variable domain DTGVSQNPRHKITKRGQNVTFRCDPISEHNRLYWYRQTLGQGPEFLTYFQNEAQLEKSRLLSDRFSAERPKGSFSTLEIQRTEQGDSAMYLCASSSGQGAYEQYFGPGTRLTVT.

CDR3 DNA sequence: TGTGCCTGGAGTGATATAATAGCGGGAGGGAGGAATGAGCAGTTCTTC. Amino acids: CAWSDIIAGGRNEQFF. This rearrangement joins TRBV30 to TRBJ2-1; 11 bases are a match to TRBD2. This CDR3 is built from 16 residues. CDR1 is GTSNPN and CDR2 is SVGIG in the germline V gene (reference sequence). With V trimmed by 1 base and J by 7 bases, 9 bases remained unmatched.

V and J are TRBV7-9 and TRBJ2-3, with D maybe TRBD1 (5 bases). The CDR3 is made up of 12 amino acids. CDR1 is SEHNR and CDR2 is FQNEAQ in the germline V gene (reference sequence). With 5 bases removed from V and 7 bases from J, the gap between germline ends came to 10 bases. The CDR3 DNA reads as TGTGCCAGCAGCACCCGGACACATACGCAGTATTTT. Residues: CASSTRTHTQYF. The full variable domain, its missing parts supplied by reference TRBV7-9 and TRBJ2-3, is DTGVSQNPRHKITKRGQNVTFRCDPISEHNRLYWYRQTLGQGPEFLTYFQNEAQLEKSRLLSDRFSAERPKGSFSTLEIQRTEQGDSAMYLCASSTRTHTQYFGPGTRLTVL.

A single count supports this clone. This chain joins TRBV4-1 and TRBJ2-7; D could derive from TRBD1 or TRBD2 (5 bases each). V dropped 4 bases and J dropped 2 bases, with 9 bases sitting between them. The germline gives CDR1 MGHRA, CDR2 YSYEKL. This CDR3 comprises 13 residues. The CDR3, as DNA: TGCGCCAGCAGCCTAGGGACCGCCTACGAGCAGTACTTC. Protein: CASSLGTAYEQYF.

This clone was seen more than once but under ten times. This rearrangement joins TRBV10-3 to TRBJ1-5; unclear D gene. Germline V gene sequence: CDR1 ENHRY, CDR2 SYGVKD. This CDR3 comprises 15 residues. V was shortened by 0 bases and J by 10 bases, with 16 bases between the two germline ends. The CDR3 region has the DNA TGTGCCATCAGTGAGTCGTTCGGGGTGCAAGATCCCCAGCATTTT. It encodes CAISESFGVQDPQHF.

V and J are TRBV10-3 and TRBJ1-3; D perhaps matches TRBD1 (5 bases). The germline CDR1 and CDR2 sequences are ENHRY and SYGVKD. The V end lost 11 bases, the J end lost 3 bases, and 20 bases lay between the germline ends. There are 15 residues in the CDR3. The DNA for the CDR3 is TGTGCCGGCGCGGATGGGGGGTCCTTTGGAAACACCATATATTTT. It is translated as CAGADGGSFGNTIYF.